This entry lists 30 T cell receptor beta chains sequenced from one sample in a study of CD8+CD57+ T cells in acquired aplastic anemia. By flow cytometry, patients selected for sequencing had shown an expansion of CD8+CD57+ cells. Genomic DNA served as template for TCR beta VDJ and CDR3 profiling. Using its own MiXCR run on the reads, TCRdb lists one record per CDR3 protein. Here the sample spans fewer than 300,000 distinct CDR3 sequences, around 82% being singletons. The sample consisted of sorted CD4+, CD8+, or CD8+CD57+ T cells (not recorded which) from PBMCs. All receptors come from a human donor with aplastic anemia.

This clonotype has only a few counts. The chain joins TRBV5-6 to TRBJ2-3; D is ambiguous. V lost 4 bases, J lost 0 bases, and 6 bases lay in between. The length of the CDR3 is 13 residues. CDR1 and CDR2 from the germline V gene are SGHDT and YYEEEE. DNA for the CDR3: TGTGCCAGCAGCGAGGAGAGCACAGATACGCAGTATTTT. This sequence encodes CASSEESTDTQYF.

The chain uses TRBV7-8 and TRBJ1-2; the D is unclear. The CDR3 is made up of 16 amino acids. The germline V and J ends were trimmed by 2 bases and 4 bases, with 17 bases remaining between them. Germline V CDR1 and CDR2: SGHVS, FQNEAQ. CDR3 in amino acids: CASSLRESRLAYGYTF. The DNA of the CDR3 is TGTGCCAGCAGCTTACGGGAAAGTCGCTTGGCCTATGGCTACACCTTC.

This clonotype was observed a few times. The chain employs TRBV7-3 and TRBJ1-1, with TRBD1 matching over 11 bases. The CDR3 totals 18 residues. Germline values: CDR1 SGHTA, CDR2 FQGTGA. After removal of 8 bases from V and 2 bases from J, the junction contained 16 bases not matched to a gene. CDR3 nucleotides: TGTGCCAGCGGGACAGGGGGGGACCGACAGGGAGGAAACACTGAAGCTTTCTTT. The encoded protein is CASGTGGDRQGGNTEAFF.

The J gene is TRBJ2-7, the V gene TRBV7-3; D might be TRBD1 (6 bases). With 8 bases removed from V and 0 bases from J, the gap between germline ends came to 26 bases. The CDR3 has 18 residues. Germline loops: CDR1 SGHTA, CDR2 FQGTGA. The CDR3 loop is CASSRQANGAEHSYEQYV. The CDR3 DNA sequence: TGTGCCAGCTCAAGACAGGCCAACGGCGCTGAACACTCCTACGAGCAGTACGTC.

The CDR3 region has the DNA TGTGCCAGCAGCTTGAGGGAAGAGACCCAGTACTTC. Translation gives CASSLREETQYF. The chain couples TRBV7-3 to TRBJ2-5, with D tentatively TRBD2 (5 bases). The germline V gene has CDR1 SGHTA and CDR2 FQGTGA. This CDR3 comprises 12 residues. V lost 3 bases to trimming and J lost 3 bases, with 5 bases between them.

The rearrangement uses TRBV7-8 and TRBJ1-2, with D perhaps matching TRBD1 (6 bases). The germline V gene encodes CDR1 SGHVS and CDR2 FQNEAQ. This CDR3 has 17 residues. The CDR3 is CASGLAPRDTTNYGYTF. CDR3 in DNA: TGTGCTAGTGGTTTGGCGCCTCGGGACACAACTAACTATGGCTACACCTTC.

The genes are TRBV20-1 and TRBJ1-2; D call uncertain. Germline CDR1 reads DFQATT; CDR2 reads SNEGSKA (reference sequence). V gave up 1 base and J gave up 4 bases, with 16 bases separating them. This CDR3 has 15 residues. This CDR3 is CSARALRPAGYGYTF. CDR3 bases: TGCAGTGCTAGAGCTCTAAGACCGGCCGGCTATGGCTACACCTTC.

This sequence joins TRBV7-9 and TRBJ1-2; TRBD1 might be the D (6 bases). Between the trimmed V and J ends, which lost 3 bases and 3 bases, there was a span of 20 bases. There are 17 residues in the CDR3. Germline lookup yields CDR1 SEHNR and CDR2 FQNEAQ (reference sequence). The CDR3 protein is CASSFHPDGGLDYGYTF. In DNA form, the CDR3 reads TGTGCCAGCAGCTTTCATCCAGACGGGGGCTTGGACTATGGCTACACCTTC.

This clonotype was picked up a small number of times. The J gene is TRBJ1-1, the V gene TRBV19; possible D gene TRBD1, 6 bases. Trimming took 5 bases from V and 2 from J, leaving 12 bases between them. Germline-derived CDR1 and CDR2 are LNHDA and SQIVND (reference sequence). The length of the CDR3 is 14 residues. The CDR3 nucleotides read TGTGCCAGTAGTGTGGACAGCGCAAACACTGAAGCTTTCTTT. It encodes CASSVDSANTEAFF.

This clonotype was observed a few times. The chain carries TRBV9 and TRBJ2-5, with D possibly TRBD2 on 6 matching bases. CDR1 is SGDLS, CDR2 YYNGEE, per germline. The CDR3 is 12 residues long. Trimming took 5 bases from V and 5 from J, leaving 10 bases between them. CDR3 protein: CASSYGGETQYF. Here the CDR3 DNA reads TGTGCCAGCAGTTATGGGGGGGAGACCCAGTACTTC.

In nucleotides, the CDR3 is TGTGCCAGCAGTTCTAGCGCAAATTGGGGAGCGACCCAGTACGAGCAGTACGTC. Its translation: CASSSSANWGATQYEQYV. The rearrangement uses TRBV7-3 and TRBJ2-7; D possibly corresponds to TRBD2 (6 bases). Germline CDR1 reads SGHTA; CDR2 reads FQGTGA. CDR3 length equals 18 residues. Trimming stripped 6 bases from V and 4 bases from J, with 28 bases between.

Regarding this clonotype: Since no conserved phenylalanine or tryptophan closes the CDR3, a read error is the likely cause. The limits of the CDR3 on the DNA are not certain, so only TCRdb's listed CDR3 is given. The V call is TRBV7-4, the J call TRBJ2-3; the table calls TRBD2, which could not be checked here. Germline CDR1 SGHVT, CDR2 SQSDAQ. The CDR3 is 13 residues long, ends included. The CDR3 sequence: CASSYTGLASNYL.

V gene TRBV4-3 combines with J gene TRBJ1-1; D might be TRBD1 (6 bases). Looked up from germline, CDR1 is LGHNA and CDR2 is YSLEER. The V and J ends lost 1 base and 0 bases respectively, with 12 bases between them. This CDR3 comprises 16 residues. CDR3 amino acids: CASSQGTATLNTEAFF. DNA of the CDR3: TGCGCCAGCAGCCAAGGGACAGCAACCCTGAACACTGAAGCTTTCTTT.

To note about this clonotype: One end of the junction does not line up with germline, which may come from a read error. The chain links TRBV7-8 to TRBJ2-1, with D possibly being TRBD1 or TRBD2 (5 bases each). Germline CDR1 and CDR2: SGHVS and FQNEAQ. The CDR3 consists of 13 residues. In nucleotides, the CDR3 is TGTGCCAGCAGCTCCACGCCACGGGACGAGACGCTCTTC. Translation gives CASSSTPRDETLF.

The CDR3 sequence is CASSLVPGGLFVAFF. CDR3 sequence (DNA): TGTGCCAGCAGCTTAGTCCCAGGGGGGCTGTTTGTTGCTTTCTTT. The V gene is TRBV7-9, the J gene TRBJ1-1; 7 positions match TRBD1. Germline CDR1 and CDR2: SEHNR and FQNEAQ (reference sequence). V lost 1 base and J lost 11; bases outside the gene matches: 13. The length of the CDR3 is 15 residues.

Remarks on this clonotype: Since the CDR3 does not end with the conserved phenylalanine or tryptophan, this likely comes from a read error. The DNA is omitted, as the CDR3 cannot be located on it reliably, and the CDR3 follows TCRdb's listing. V gene TRBV7-9 combines with J gene TRBJ2-1; TRBD1, the table's D call, was not compared with the DNA. The CDR3 sequence runs 13 residues, both termini included. Germline CDR1 is SEHNR and CDR2 is FQNEAQ (reference sequence). CDR3: CASSSSATPEEQY.

The V gene is TRBV5-8, the J gene TRBJ2-7; TRBD1 might be the D (6 bases). Germline CDR1 reads SGHTS; CDR2 reads YDEGEE. This CDR3 comprises 12 residues. Trimming cost V 9 bases and J 2 bases, with 12 bases left between them. The CDR3 region has the DNA TGTGCCACAGTGGACAGTCCCTACGAGCAGTACTTC. This sequence encodes CATVDSPYEQYF. Full variable domain (rest looked up from reference TRBV5-8 and TRBJ2-7): EAGVTQSPTHLIKTRGQQATLRCSPISGHTSVYWYQQALGLGLQFLLWYDEGEERNRGNFPPRFSGRQFPNYSSELNVNALELEDSALYLCATVDSPYEQYFGPGTRLTVT.

The sample holds a few counts of this clonotype. This may arise from a read error, as a much more abundant clone is one base away. The DNA is omitted, as the CDR3 cannot be located on it reliably, and the CDR3 follows TCRdb's listing. The chain has TRBV9 and TRBJ1-1; the table's D call, TRBD1, was not checked against the DNA. From germline, CDR1 is SGDLS and CDR2 YYNGEE. The CDR3 extends over 15 residues, inclusive of both ends. CDR3 loop: CASSVGPDTQYFAFF.

A note on this clonotype: Sequence at one end of the junction differs from germline and may be a read error. CDR3 loop: CASSLHRDAVVYGYTF. In DNA form, the CDR3 reads TGTGCCAGCAGCTTGCACAGGGACGCAGTCGTATATGGCTACACCTTC. The genes are TRBV5-1 and TRBJ1-2; D might be TRBD1 (6 bases). This CDR3 has 16 amino acids. Germline CDR1 is SGHRS and CDR2 is YFSETQ.

On this clonotype itself: One junction end does not reproduce the germline sequence, and a read error may be involved. The genes are TRBV7-9 and TRBJ2-5; 9 bases fit TRBD2. This CDR3 contains 14 residues. The V gene's germline CDR1 is SEHNR and CDR2 FQNEAQ (reference sequence). The CDR3, as DNA: TGTGCCAGCGACTTTCAAAGAAGCGGGGGGAGCGATGAGTTC. Translated: CASDFQRSGGSDEF.

The rearrangement uses TRBV10-3 and TRBJ1-2, with 11 positions matching TRBD1. The CDR3 contains 17 residues. Germline loops: CDR1 ENHRY, CDR2 SYGVKD. V lost 2 bases, J lost 4 bases, and 9 bases stayed unmatched. Written as DNA, the CDR3 is TGTGCCATCAGTGAGCCCGGGACAGGGGGAGATGGCTATGGCTACACCTTC. It codes for CAISEPGTGGDGYGYTF.

Comments on this clonotype: A read error may produce the germline difference seen at one junction end. V and J are TRBV7-8 and TRBJ2-7; D not certain. This CDR3 contains 14 residues. Germline lookup yields CDR1 SGHVS and CDR2 FQNEAQ. In DNA, the CDR3 is TGTGCCAGCAGCTACGCGCGAGGTAACTACAAGCAGTACTTC. Amino acid sequence: CASSYARGNYKQYF.

Of note for this clonotype: One end of the junction varies from germline; a read error may be responsible. The J gene is TRBJ2-1, the V gene TRBV10-3; 7 bases are shared with TRBD1. CDR3 length: 14 amino acids. CDR1 is ENHRY and CDR2 is SYGVKD in the germline V gene. CDR3 coding DNA: TGTGCCAGCAGTAAACGGGACAGTTTGCGTGAGCAGTTCTTC. Protein sequence: CASSKRDSLREQFF.

The chain is built from TRBV7-9 and TRBJ2-1; D is unresolved. The CDR3 totals 14 residues. Germline V gives CDR1 SEHNR, CDR2 FQNEAQ (reference sequence). V was cut by 5 bases and J by 7 bases, with 15 bases left in between. The CDR3 loop is CASSHQRLGNEQFF. CDR3 in DNA: TGTGCCAGCAGCCATCAAAGACTCGGGAATGAGCAGTTCTTC.

CDR3 nucleotide sequence: TGTGCCAGCAGCGTGGGGTCAGATACGCAGTATATTGAGTATTTT. Translating gives CASSVGSDTQYIEYF. The rearrangement joins TRBV9 to TRBJ2-3; D is undetermined. The V and J ends lost 2 bases and 13 bases respectively, with 23 bases between them. The CDR3 is 15 amino acids. The germline CDR1 and CDR2 sequences are SGDLS and YYNGEE.

This clonotype appeared a few times. The gene calls are TRBV7-9 and TRBJ2-7, with D perhaps matching TRBD1 or TRBD2 (5 bases each). The CDR3 consists of 18 residues. Germline CDR1 reads SEHNR; CDR2 reads FQNEAQ (reference sequence). V was pared by 0 bases and J by 3 bases, with 21 bases between. CDR3 residues: CASSLAGSYGALVYEQYV. The CDR3 DNA sequence: TGTGCCAGCAGCTTAGCGGGTAGCTACGGGGCCCTTGTCTACGAGCAGTACGTC.

The genes are TRBV6-5 and TRBJ1-2; D is uncertain. The CDR3 consists of 11 residues. The germline V and J ends were trimmed by 6 bases and 5 bases, with 7 bases remaining between them. CDR1 and CDR2 from the germline V gene are MNHEY and SVGAGI. As DNA, the CDR3 is TGTGCCAGCAGAGACGGGTATGGCTACACCTTC. This codes for CASRDGYGYTF.

The chain employs TRBV11-2 and TRBJ2-3; D is unclear. The V gene's germline CDR1 is SGHAT and CDR2 FQNNGV. Trimming pared 5 bases from V and 5 bases from J, leaving 11 bases between. The length of the CDR3 is 13 residues. For the CDR3, the DNA is TGTGCCAGCAGCGACCAACACGGAGATACGCAGTATTTT. Protein sequence: CASSDQHGDTQYF.

The J gene is TRBJ1-1, the V gene TRBV7-6; D not resolved. Trimming stripped 1 base from V and 11 bases from J, with 23 bases between. The CDR3 runs 16 residues. The V gene's germline CDR1 is SGHVS and CDR2 FNYEAQ. The CDR3 sequence: CASSLGLPWDPPHAFF. The CDR3 DNA reads TGTGCCAGCAGCTTAGGGTTGCCGTGGGATCCACCTCACGCTTTCTTT.

The CDR3 coding sequence is TGTGCCAGCAGCTTACCTAGCGACACACAGTATTTTGAGCAGTTCTTC. Amino acids: CASSLPSDTQYFEQFF. V usage is TRBV9 and J usage is TRBJ2-1; tentatively, D is TRBD2 (6 bases). The CDR3 runs to 16 residues. V gave up 4 bases and J gave up 9 bases, with 23 bases separating them. Germline CDR1 is SGDLS and CDR2 is YYNGEE.